Shown below are 4 T cell receptor beta chains from a single sample sequenced in a study of shared clonotypes between healthy human individuals. CD45RO-negative, CCR7-selected cells formed the naive CD8 fraction, which excluded terminally differentiated effector memory CD45RA+ cells. The repertoire was sequenced with immunoSEQ multiplex PCR; TCRdb's copy has only in-frame clones and lacks some. The sample shows about 680,000 clones, about 91% of them seen only once. What was sequenced was naive CD8+ T cells sorted from blood. These receptors were collected from a man younger than 45 in good health.

This chain joins TRBV6-5 and TRBJ1-1; D is perhaps TRBD1 (6 bases). Trimming pared 4 bases from V and 0 bases from J, leaving 9 bases between. Germline V lookup: CDR1 MNHEY, CDR2 SVGAGI. The CDR3 covers 14 residues. The CDR3 DNA reads TGTGCCAGCAGTTTACAGGGTGTGAACACTGAAGCTTTCTTT. Translating gives CASSLQGVNTEAFF.

V is TRBV27 and J is TRBJ2-1; 7 bases align to TRBD1. This CDR3 contains 14 residues. J was trimmed by 6 bases and V by 4 bases; bases with no gene match: 6. Germline V gene lookup returns CDR1 MNHEY and CDR2 SMNVEV (reference sequence). Written as DNA, the CDR3 is TGTGCCAGCAGTTCCGCAACAGGGGTCAATGAGCAGTTCTTC. The encoded protein is CASSSATGVNEQFF.

The chain uses TRBV21-1 and TRBJ2-3; the tabulated D call, TRBD2, remains unverified against the DNA. TRBV21-1 is a known pseudogene. This CDR3 is built from 23 residues. This CDR3 is CASSKVEGATGTSGRVKTDTQYF. The DNA of the CDR3 is TGTGCCAGCAGCAAGGTAGAAGGGGCCACCGGGACTAGCGGGAGGGTGAAGACAGATACGCAGTATTTT.

The CDR3 sequence: CASSQGTGGPYEQYF. CDR3 sequence (DNA): TGTGCCAGCAGCCAAGGGACAGGGGGACCGTACGAGCAGTACTTC. This chain connects TRBV4-2 to TRBJ2-7; 10 positions agree with TRBD1. CDR1 and CDR2 from the germline V gene are LGHNA and YNFKEQ. V was pared by 1 base and J by 4 bases, with 4 bases of the junction left unmatched. The CDR3 contains 15 residues.